One and the same sample provided the 5 T cell receptor beta chains below, sequenced in a study of cytomegalovirus exposure and HLA in healthy donors. PCR primers comprised 60 Vbeta and 13 Jbeta primers. Sequencing used immunoSEQ multiplex PCR; TCRdb keeps in-frame clones, though not all of them. Among about 110,000 clones, about 80% were seen once, and the ten largest hold roughly 2.9%. Source material: PBMCs. The receptors shown here come from a woman in her sixties or seventies in good health and CMV-seropositive.

The rearrangement joins TRBV5-1 to TRBJ2-7; TRBD1 aligns across 12 bases. CDR3 length: 19 amino acids. Unmatched junction bases numbered 22, after V lost 8 bases and J lost 4 bases. Germline V lookup: CDR1 SGHRS, CDR2 YFSETQ. CDR3 nucleotide sequence: TGCGCCAGAGTGCAATTGGGACAGGGGGCTTGGCGGGAGTGTTACGAGCAGTACTTC. Its protein product is CARVQLGQGAWRECYEQYF.

The chain recombines TRBV19 with TRBJ1-2; D unresolved. The CDR3 has 11 amino acids. Trimming removed 5 bases from V and 12 bases from J, with 13 bases in between. The germline gives CDR1 LNHDA, CDR2 SQIVND (reference sequence). CDR3 amino acids: CASSSRGAHTF. The DNA of the CDR3 is TGTGCCAGTAGTTCGCGGGGAGCCCACACCTTC.

This clone was recorded a few times. The J gene is TRBJ1-5, the V gene TRBV28; D uncertain. Germline CDR1 reads MDHEN; CDR2 reads SYDVKM. This CDR3 contains 14 residues. Trimming took off 3 bases at V and 5 bases at J, with 11 bases between the two ends. DNA for the CDR3: TGTGCCAGCAGTTTCGCGGGTGGATATCAGCCCCAGCATTTT. Translated, it gives CASSFAGGYQPQHF.

The chain links TRBV7-9 to TRBJ2-1, with TRBD2 identical over 13 bases. Trimming at V came to 5 bases and at J to 8 bases, leaving 6 bases not matched to a gene. The CDR3 extends over 15 amino acids. Germline V lookup: CDR1 SEHNR, CDR2 FQNEAQ (reference sequence). CDR3 amino acids: CASSRTSGSSYEQFF. The CDR3 nucleotides are TGTGCCAGCAGCCGGACTAGCGGGAGTAGCTATGAGCAGTTCTTC.

The chain is built from TRBV7-6 and TRBJ2-3; D is possibly TRBD1 (6 bases). The CDR3 covers 13 residues. Between the trimmed V and J ends, which lost 5 bases and 11 bases, there was a span of 17 bases. CDR1 and CDR2 (germline): SGHVS, FNYEAQ. This CDR3 is CASSVRTEGEQYF. The CDR3 bases are TGTGCCAGCAGCGTCCGGACAGAGGGGGAGCAGTATTTT.